These 29 T cell receptor beta chains share one sample of origin, sequenced in a study of high-grade serous ovarian cancer treatment subgroups (dated by TCRdb to the early 2020s). Receptor libraries were prepared by the immunoSEQ multiplex PCR assay. TCRdb re-hosts the immuneACCESS table, in-frame sequences only. Its copies lack some clones; in the studies checked, an unresolved V gene accounts for under half of them, and the cause for the rest is not known. The sample table shows about 6,800 clones, and less than 85% are seen once. The top ten clonotypes cover about 6.3% of the sample. Tumor samples were obtained before definitive surgery or chemotherapy. The sample comprised tumor tissue. All receptors derive from a human donor with high-grade serous ovarian cancer.

V is TRBV29-1 and J is TRBJ2-1; perhaps TRBD2 as D (7 bases). With 7 bases removed from V and 0 bases from J, the gap between germline ends came to 13 bases. The germline V gene has CDR1 SQVTM and CDR2 ANQGSEA. The CDR3 is 14 amino acids. The CDR3 region has the DNA TGCAGCGCCCGGGGGGCCAGCTCCTACAATGAGCAGTTCTTC. This codes for CSARGASSYNEQFF.

The chain has TRBV27 and TRBJ2-7; unclear D gene. Germline CDR1 MNHEY, CDR2 SMNVEV (reference sequence). V lost 0 bases and J lost 4, with 7 bases in between. This CDR3 region has 13 residues. The CDR3 bases are TGTGCCAGCAGTTTATCCCATTTATACGAGCAGTACTTC. Its translation is CASSLSHLYEQYF.

The chain is built from TRBV12-5 and TRBJ2-3, with D uncertain. V was trimmed by 5 bases and J by 5 bases, leaving 17 bases between them. Per germline, CDR1 LGHNT and CDR2 FRNRAP. CDR3 length: 15 amino acids. This chain's CDR3 is CASGLPFGAGDTQYF. CDR3 nucleotides: TGTGCTAGTGGTCTCCCTTTTGGCGCCGGAGATACGCAGTATTTT.

This rearrangement joins TRBV6-5 to TRBJ2-7, with TRBD1 matching over 8 bases. This CDR3 is built from 12 residues. Losses at the gene ends were 10 bases for V and 6 bases for J; bases not matched to a gene: 8. The germline V gene encodes CDR1 MNHEY and CDR2 SVGAGI. The CDR3 is CATQGGLGEQYF. The CDR3 DNA reads TGTGCCACACAGGGGGGCCTTGGCGAGCAGTACTTC.

The V and J genes are TRBV4-1 and TRBJ1-5; D is ambiguous. This CDR3 comprises 12 residues. Germline-derived CDR1 and CDR2 are MGHRA and YSYEKL. Trimming took off 1 base at V and 7 bases at J, with 5 bases between the two ends. CDR3 bases: TGCGCCAGCAGCCAAGTCGGACAGCCCCAGCATTTT. The encoded protein is CASSQVGQPQHF.

The chain uses TRBV7-8 and TRBJ2-3; no firm D call. The CDR3 runs 16 residues. CDR1 and CDR2 from the germline V gene are SGHVS and FQNEAQ. Trimming left V 2 bases short and J 4 bases short, with 16 bases between. The CDR3 here is CASSLYPVWRPDTQYF. The DNA of the CDR3 is TGTGCCAGCAGCTTATACCCCGTCTGGCGTCCAGATACGCAGTATTTT.

The chain carries TRBV5-1 and TRBJ1-2, with D perhaps TRBD1 (5 bases). The V end was cut by 0 bases, the J end by 2 bases, with 5 bases between. Per germline, CDR1 SGHRS and CDR2 YFSETQ. The CDR3 length is 13 residues. The CDR3: CASSLGTNYGYTF. As DNA, the CDR3 is TGCGCCAGCAGCTTGGGGACAAACTATGGCTACACCTTC.

This clone was found a few times. The chain carries TRBV23-1 and TRBJ1-3; D remains unclear. TRBV23-1 has ORF status, its function being uncertain. This CDR3 has 16 amino acids. V was shortened by 4 bases and J by 0 bases, with 13 bases between the two germline ends. The CDR3 DNA reads as TGCGCCAGCAGTCCCCCCGACGCGGGCTCTGGAAACACCATATATTTT. It specifies CASSPPDAGSGNTIYF.

This clone was detected only once. The chain has TRBV29-1 and TRBJ2-5, with 7 bases lining up with TRBD2. V gave up 4 bases and J gave up 1 base; unmatched junction bases: 15. Germline CDR1 is SQVTM and CDR2 is ANQGSEA. The CDR3 runs to 17 residues. CDR3 region: CSVAPPRELAVQETQYF. CDR3 sequence (DNA): TGCAGCGTTGCCCCCCCTCGGGAGCTAGCGGTCCAAGAGACCCAGTACTTC.

This clone appeared a single time. V and J are TRBV14 and TRBJ2-2; D is perhaps TRBD2 (6 bases). This CDR3 is built from 15 residues. V lost 1 base and J lost 7, with 13 bases in between. Germline V gene data show CDR1 as SGHDN and CDR2 as FVKESK. Written as DNA, the CDR3 is TGTGCCAGCAGCCAAGCCCGACTAGAGGGCGGGGAGCTGTTTTTT. Translation: CASSQARLEGGELFF.

This chain joins TRBV6-1 and TRBJ1-1, with TRBD1 as a possible D gene (5 bases). This CDR3 comprises 14 residues. Germline V gene sequence: CDR1 MNHNS, CDR2 SASEGT. V lost 4 bases and J 3 bases, leaving 12 bases between the germline ends. CDR3 region: CASSVQGRHTEAFF. CDR3 nucleotide sequence: TGTGCCAGCAGTGTCCAGGGTAGACACACTGAAGCTTTCTTT.

The genes are TRBV6-4 and TRBJ2-3, with 12 positions matching TRBD1. Germline V gene data show CDR1 as MRHNA and CDR2 as SNTAGT. The CDR3 runs to 15 residues. J gave up 4 bases and V 4 bases, and 3 bases lay outside the gene matches. The DNA for the CDR3 is TGTGCCAGCAGTGTGGGGACAGGGGGCGCAGATACGCAGTATTTT. Amino acids: CASSVGTGGADTQYF.

The gene calls are TRBV2 and TRBJ2-3; 8 nucleotides align to TRBD1. Germline CDR1 reads SNHLY; CDR2 reads FYNNEI. V shed 6 bases, J shed 2 bases, and the junction held 7 bases outside the gene matches. CDR3 size: 15 residues. DNA of the CDR3: TGTGCCAGCAGCCCTCGACAGGGGATCACAGATACGCAGTATTTT. Protein product: CASSPRQGITDTQYF.

CDR3 protein: CASSLGPGRLNSPLHF. As DNA, the CDR3 is TGTGCCAGCAGCTTAGGGCCAGGGAGGTTGAATTCACCCCTCCACTTT. The chain has TRBV7-8 and TRBJ1-6; tentative D call: TRBD1 (5 bases). Germline CDR1 and CDR2: SGHVS and FQNEAQ. The CDR3 has 16 residues. Between the trimmed V and J ends, which lost 1 base and 7 bases, there was a span of 14 bases. The whole variable domain, filled in from reference TRBV7-8 and TRBJ1-6, reads GAGVSQSPRYKVAKRGQDVALRCDPISGHVSLFWYQQALGQGPEFLTYFQNEAQLDKSGLPSDRFFAERPEGSVSTLKIQRTQQEDSAVYLCASSLGPGRLNSPLHFGNGTRLTVT.

J is TRBJ1-2 and V is TRBV18, with D maybe TRBD1 (6 bases). Looked up from germline, CDR1 is KGHSH and CDR2 is LQKENI. Trimming took off 3 bases at V and 4 bases at J, with 9 bases between the two ends. CDR3 length equals 13 residues. In nucleotides, the CDR3 is TGTGCCAGCTCACCGGAGGGGGGCTATGGCTACACCTTC. It encodes CASSPEGGYGYTF.

The chain uses TRBV11-3 and TRBJ2-5; D is ambiguous. Judging by the DNA end, TRBJ2-7 fits better; the J call may be wrong. Germline V lookup: CDR1 SGHNT, CDR2 YENEEA. The CDR3 runs 18 residues. CDR3: CASSLDQFGTPGTYEQYF. DNA for the CDR3: TGTGCCAGCAGCTTAGATCAGTTTGGCACCCCGGGCACCTACGAGCAGTACTTC.

This sequence joins TRBV28 and TRBJ2-1, with D unclear. The length of the CDR3 is 12 residues. CDR1 and CDR2 from the germline V gene are MDHEN and SYDVKM. V was shortened by 6 bases and J by 4 bases, with 7 bases between the two germline ends. CDR3 in DNA: TGTGCCAGCAGACCCGATTACAATGAGCAGTTCTTC. Protein sequence: CASRPDYNEQFF.

The V call is TRBV7-9, the J call TRBJ1-6; D unresolved. Between the trimmed V and J ends, which lost 5 bases and 7 bases, there was a span of 15 bases. The CDR3 covers 15 residues. In germline, CDR1 is SEHNR, CDR2 FQNEAQ (reference sequence). The DNA of the CDR3 is TGTGCCAGCAGCCCTTATGACACGGAGAATTCACCCCTCCACTTT. It yields the protein CASSPYDTENSPLHF.

The rearrangement links TRBV6-1 to TRBJ2-7, with a weak D call TRBD2 (5 bases). Looked up from germline, CDR1 is MNHNS and CDR2 is SASEGT. With 8 bases removed from V and 7 bases from J, the gap between germline ends came to 15 bases. This CDR3 has 12 amino acids. CDR3 in DNA: TGTGCCAGCTCTGAGATAGCGCGGGAGCAGTACTTC. This codes for CASSEIAREQYF.

The gene calls are TRBV5-1 and TRBJ2-1, with 10 bases aligning to TRBD2. Per germline, CDR1 SGHRS and CDR2 YFSETQ. V was pared by 0 bases and J by 6 bases, with 3 bases of the junction left unmatched. The CDR3 length is 15 residues. CDR3 region: CASSLGSSGSNEQFF. DNA of the CDR3: TGCGCCAGCAGCTTGGGTTCTAGCGGGAGCAATGAGCAGTTCTTC.

This sequence joins TRBV27 and TRBJ2-5, with 7 bases aligning to TRBD1. V lost 4 bases and J lost 1; bases outside the gene matches: 6. This CDR3 is 15 amino acids long. CDR1 and CDR2 from the germline V gene are MNHEY and SMNVEV (reference sequence). The CDR3 loop reads CASSSRTGVQETQYF. The CDR3 bases are TGTGCCAGCAGTTCGCGGACAGGTGTCCAAGAGACCCAGTACTTC.

This clone was recorded only once. This sequence joins TRBV7-2 and TRBJ1-1; D not certain. Germline V gene data show CDR1 as SGHTA and CDR2 as FQGNSA. V was shortened by 0 bases and J by 5 bases, with 10 bases between the two germline ends. The CDR3 covers 14 residues. The CDR3, as DNA: TGTGCCAGCAGCTTAGCGGTAGCGGGGACTGAAGCTTTCTTT. Its translation: CASSLAVAGTEAFF.

This rearrangement joins TRBV4-3 to TRBJ2-3, with 8 bases matching TRBD2. The CDR3 covers 17 residues. From germline, CDR1 is LGHNA and CDR2 YSLEER. Germline trimming cut 4 bases from V and 2 bases from J; bases unmatched to any gene: 11. This CDR3 is CASSLGGAGGSTDTQYF. Written as DNA, the CDR3 is TGCGCCAGCAGCCTTGGAGGGGCGGGGGGATCCACAGATACGCAGTATTTT.

The J gene is TRBJ2-2, the V gene TRBV15; D is undetermined. The germline CDR1 and CDR2 sequences are LNHNV and YYDKDF (reference sequence). The length of the CDR3 is 14 residues. V lost 8 bases, J lost 4 bases, and 14 bases lay in between. In DNA form, the CDR3 reads TGTGCCACCGCGGTTGGTTCTGGCACCGGGGAGCTGTTTTTT. Protein: CATAVGSGTGELFF. The complete variable domain, with remaining parts taken from reference TRBV15 and TRBJ2-2, reads DAMVIQNPRYQVTQFGKPVTLSCSQTLNHNVMYWYQQKSSQAPKLLFHYYDKDFNNEADTPDNFQSRRPNTSFCFLDIRSPGLGDTAMYLCATAVGSGTGELFFGEGSRLTVL.

This clone was seen more than once but under ten times. The chain uses TRBV4-1 and TRBJ2-7; 11 bases map to TRBD2. The ends lost 0 bases at V and 4 bases at J; junction bases unmatched: 5. The germline CDR1 and CDR2 sequences are MGHRA and YSYEKL. CDR3 length: 16 amino acids. The CDR3 DNA reads TGCGCCAGCAGCCAAGACTTACTAGCGGGAGTGTACGAGCAGTACTTC. Its translation: CASSQDLLAGVYEQYF.

This rearrangement joins TRBV11-3 to TRBJ2-2; D uncertain. The CDR3 loop spans 13 amino acids. With 5 bases removed from V and 8 bases from J, the gap between germline ends came to 12 bases. In germline, CDR1 is SGHNT, CDR2 YENEEA. CDR3 sequence (DNA): TGTGCCAGCAGCCTCCGCGACCCGGGGGAGCTGTTTTTT. Translating gives CASSLRDPGELFF.

The chain has TRBV7-8 and TRBJ2-2; 12 nucleotides agree with TRBD1. The CDR3 has 15 amino acids. V was pared by 7 bases and J by 6 bases, with 6 bases of the junction left unmatched. Germline V gene lookup returns CDR1 SGHVS and CDR2 FQNEAQ. This CDR3 is CASNWGQGASGELFF. The CDR3 DNA reads TGTGCCAGCAATTGGGGACAGGGGGCCTCCGGGGAGCTGTTTTTT.

The chain is built from TRBV18 and TRBJ1-2; D possibly corresponds to TRBD1 (6 bases). There are 15 residues in the CDR3. Germline V gene lookup returns CDR1 KGHSH and CDR2 LQKENI. Trimming removed 3 bases at V and 3 bases at J, with 14 bases between. CDR3: CASSPPDSDYYGYTF. The CDR3 bases are TGTGCCAGCTCACCGCCGGACAGCGACTACTATGGCTACACCTTC.

The genes are TRBV6-6 and TRBJ2-1; 11 positions agree with TRBD2. This CDR3 has 14 residues. V shed 6 bases and J 8 bases; nucleotides not matched to a gene: 6. The germline gives CDR1 MNHNY, CDR2 SVGAGI (reference sequence). The CDR3 reads CASRLAGEVYEQFF. The CDR3, as DNA: TGTGCCAGCAGACTAGCGGGAGAAGTCTATGAGCAGTTCTTC.